The rows below give T cell receptor beta chains drawn from one sample of a study of blood T cell repertoires in COVID-19. The data were produced by immunoSEQ multiplex PCR, yet TCRdb's version contains in-frame clones alone and is incomplete. This table has more than 100,000 clones, around 81% appearing once. The sample comprised peripheral blood. The receptors derive from a man aged 65 to 79 with acute or convalescent COVID-19. CDR3s include the opening cysteine and the closing phenylalanine or tryptophan. D genes are given only for firm matches. Size tells how often a clone was seen (once, few, many) or the class of an expanded clone, and some rows leave it out.

>TRBJ1-1|NA|14|NA|TRBV6-5
TGTGCCAGCAATCAGACAGGCTATTACACTGAAGCTTTCTTT
CASNQTGYYTEAFF
>TRBJ1-4|NA|15|TRBD1|TRBV6-5
TGTGCCGGCAGACAAGACGGACAGGGGCCTGAAAAACTGTTTTTT
CAGRQDGQGPEKLFF
>TRBJ2-3|NA|16|TRBD2|TRBV15
TGTGCCACCAGCAGAGATAGACTAGCTTTTTCAGATACGCAGTATTTT
CATSRDRLAFSDTQYF
>TRBJ2-1|NA|14|NA|TRBV7-3
TGTGCCAGCAGCTGGGATGTTCGGGGGACTGAGCAGTTCTTC
CASSWDVRGTEQFF
>TRBJ2-5|NA|14|NA|TRBV5-1
TGCGCCAGCAGCTTGGTAGGGGCCGGGGAGACCCAGTACTTC
CASSLVGAGETQYF
>TRBJ1-5|NA|14|NA|TRBV4-1
TGCGCCAGCAGCCAGAGGGTCGGGGATCAGCCCCAGCATTTT
CASSQRVGDQPQHF
>TRBJ2-7|NA|15|TRBD1|TRBV7-2
TGTGCCAGCAGCTTTACCGGGACAGGGGTTTACGAGCAGTACTTC
CASSFTGTGVYEQYF
>TRBJ1-3|NA|12|NA|TRBV7-2
TGTGCCAGCAGCTTGGCAGGAAACACCATATATTTT
CASSLAGNTIYF
>TRBJ2-2|few|16|TRBD1|TRBV7-3
TGTGCCAGCAGTTTATTACAGGGGATCAACACCGGGGAGCTGTTTTTT
CASSLLQGINTGELFF
>TRBJ1-1|NA|14|TRBD1|TRBV7-9
TGTGCCAGCAGTAGGACAGGGTCAGTCACTGAAGCTTTCTTT
CASSRTGSVTEAFF
>TRBJ1-5|NA|13|NA|TRBV19
TGTGCCAGTAGTATAAGGGACATTCAGCCCCAGCATTTT
CASSIRDIQPQHF
>TRBJ2-5|NA|15|TRBD2|TRBV18
TGTGCCAGCTCACCTACTAGCGGAGGAAAAGAGACCCAGTACTTC
CASSPTSGGKETQYF
>TRBJ2-7|NA|12|NA|TRBV7-2
TGTGCCAGCAGCTTACTCTTATACGAGCAGTACTTC
CASSLLLYEQYF
>TRBJ1-2|few|14|NA|TRBV7-2
TGTGCCAGCAGCTTAGTGCGGACAGCCGAGGGCTACACCTTC
CASSLVRTAEGYTF
>TRBJ2-1|NA|17|TRBD1|TRBV7-2
TGTGCCAGCAGCTTAGCCCAACGCGCAGGGGGTTCGGATGAGCAGTTCTTC
CASSLAQRAGGSDEQFF
>TRBJ1-2|NA|14|TRBD1|TRBV5-1
TGCGCCAGCAGCTTGGAAGGACAGGGCGGTGGCTACACCTTC
CASSLEGQGGGYTF
>TRBJ1-6|NA|14|TRBD1|TRBV7-2
TGTGCCAGCAGCCCCGACAGGGTGGCTTCACCCCTCCACTTT
CASSPDRVASPLHF
>TRBJ2-1|NA|18|NA|TRBV15
TGTGCCACCAGCAGCCCTTTCGGGGACACCCGCTCCTACAATGAGCAGTTCTTC
CATSSPFGDTRSYNEQFF
>TRBJ2-6|NA|17|TRBD1|TRBV2
TGTGCCAGCAGTGCGAGGCGACAGGGGATTGGGGCCAACGTCCTGACTTTC
CASSARRQGIGANVLTF
>TRBJ1-6|NA|15|TRBD1|TRBV9
TGTGCCAGCAGCCCTCGACAGGGAGCTTGGTCACCCCTCCACTTT
CASSPRQGAWSPLHF
>TRBJ2-3|few|18|NA|TRBV12-5
TGTGCTAGTGGTTTGGTCTCCTCCGGGGGGCAGGAAAGAGATACGCAGTATTTT
CASGLVSSGGQERDTQYF
>TRBJ2-7|NA|15|TRBD1|TRBV11-3
TGTGCCAGCAGCCCACAGGGACAGGGGCGCTACGAGCAGTACTTC
CASSPQGQGRYEQYF
>TRBJ2-7|NA|16|TRBD2|TRBV7-6
TGTGCCAGCAGCCCCGGGACGGGGGGACCCTCCTACGAGCAGTACTTC
CASSPGTGGPSYEQYF
>TRBJ2-5|NA|14|TRBD2|TRBV5-4
TGTGCCAGCAGCTTGGCGGGGGGGCGAGAGACCCAGTACTTC
CASSLAGGRETQYF
>TRBJ2-7|NA|16|TRBD1|TRBV4-1
TGCGCCAGCAGCCATCGCCGGGACAGGGGGTACTACGAGCAGTACTTC
CASSHRRDRGYYEQYF
>TRBJ2-7|NA|15|TRBD1|TRBV6-5
TGTGCCAGCAGCCCGAAGCAGGGGGCCCCCTACGAGCAGTACTTC
CASSPKQGAPYEQYF
>TRBJ2-1|NA|16|TRBD1|TRBV9
TGTGCCAGCAGCTCCCCCCGGACAGGGGATCTTAATGAGCAGTTCTTC
CASSSPRTGDLNEQFF
>TRBJ2-3|NA|13|NA|TRBV5-1
TGCGCCAGCAGCTTGGGACATCGAGATACGCAGTATTTT
CASSLGHRDTQYF
>TRBJ2-5|NA|16|TRBD2|TRBV5-1
TGCGCCAGCAGCTTGAGTTCTAGCGGGGGTATCGAGACCCAGTACTTC
CASSLSSSGGIETQYF
>TRBJ2-7|few|12|NA|TRBV12-3/TRBV12-4
TGTGCCAGCACCTCCCACGGGGGACAGAAAGTTTTC
CASTSHGGQKVF
>TRBJ1-4|NA|13|NA|TRBV29-1
TGCAGCGTTGGCCACAGGGAGAATGAAAAACTGTTTTTT
CSVGHRENEKLFF
>TRBJ1-1|NA|15|NA|TRBV10-3
TGTGCCATCAGCGACGGAGATATTCGGAACACTGAAGCTTTCTTT
CAISDGDIRNTEAFF
>TRBJ2-6|NA|16|TRBD2|TRBV2
TGTGCCAGCACCCTCGGGCGGGGGGCTGGGGCCAACGTCCTGACTTTC
CASTLGRGAGANVLTF
>TRBJ1-6|NA|16|TRBD1|TRBV11-1
TGTGCCAGCAGCCCCTTCGGGGCAGGGGGGAATTCACCCCTCCACTTT
CASSPFGAGGNSPLHF
>TRBJ1-2|NA|14|TRBD1|TRBV6-5
TGTGCCAGCAGTCCCCCGGACAGGGTCTATGGCTACACCTTC
CASSPPDRVYGYTF
>TRBJ2-5|NA|15|TRBD2|TRBV5-1
TGCGCCAGCAGCTTGCGGGGGGGGCTGCAAGAGACCCAGTACTTC
CASSLRGGLQETQYF
>TRBJ2-1|few|17|NA|TRBV4-2
TGTGCCAGCAGCCAAGCCCACAGGTTTAGGGAATACAATGAGCAGTTCTTC
CASSQAHRFREYNEQFF
>TRBJ1-1|NA|15|NA|TRBV3-1/TRBV3-2
TGTGCCAGCAGCCGACCCTACCCCGGAGGGGCTGAAGCTTTCTTT
CASSRPYPGGAEAFF
>TRBJ1-5|NA|14|NA|TRBV25-1
TGTGCCAGCAGCGGAGGGGTGGCCAATCAGCCCCAGCATTTT
CASSGGVANQPQHF
>TRBJ1-6|NA|15|TRBD1|TRBV19
TGTGCCAGTAGTATCCAGGGACAGGGGAATTCACCCCTCCACTTT
CASSIQGQGNSPLHF
>TRBJ2-3|once|13|NA|TRBV4-3
TGCGCCAGCAGCCAAACCTTACAGGATACGCAGTATTTT
CASSQTLQDTQYF
>TRBJ1-2|NA|14|NA|TRBV6-5
TGTGCCAGCAGTTACTCGAGGGAACCGGATGGCTACACCTTC
CASSYSREPDGYTF
>TRBJ1-3|NA|16|TRBD1|TRBV18
TGTGCCAGCTCACCACCGGGGACAGGGGCTGGAAACACCATATATTTT
CASSPPGTGAGNTIYF
>TRBJ1-4|few|14|TRBD1|TRBV28
TGTGCCAGCAGTTTTGAGGGGGCTGCTGAAAAACTGTTTTTT
CASSFEGAAEKLFF
>TRBJ1-2|NA|16|TRBD1|TRBV7-9
TGTGCCAGCAGCTTAGATCTTGGACAGGAGTCCTATGGCTACACCTTC
CASSLDLGQESYGYTF
>TRBJ2-7|few|14|NA|TRBV7-2
TGTGCCAGCAGCCTTTGGGGGGTACAATACGAGCAGTACTTC
CASSLWGVQYEQYF
>TRBJ1-6|NA|18|TRBD1|TRBV19
TGTGCCAGTAGTAGTGAGGGGGTCAGGGGGTCGAGCAATTCACCCCTCCACTTT
CASSSEGVRGSSNSPLHF